Included here is one T cell receptor beta chain sequence, with context. This clonotype has at least ten counts. Its binding antigen is unknown. Base quality data are lacking; no much larger clone is found one base away. This sample stems from a study of T cell repertoires in cytomegalovirus infection (dated by TCRdb to between 2018 and 2020). General notes on the study: Because public TCR beta signatures pointed to carriage of CMV infection together with the matching HLA type, the HLA type of each donor mattered for the analysis. Beyond this particular receptor, the publication reports: The ex vivo response was dominated by HLA-C-restricted CMV-specific TCR beta clonotypes, which also provided the single most frequent clonotype in two of eight donors. In both this cohort and an independent cohort of some 350 donors, the cumulative frequency of public TCR beta family members distinguished carriers of CMV infection plus the relevant HLA type.

The sequencer was an Illumina HiSeq 1500. The raw public data were reprocessed by TCRdb itself: fastp quality trimming at Q25, MiXCR clonotype calling, in-frame beta chains only. Rows merge per CDR3 protein into single entries with the most common DNA and genes. The sample table holds around 210,000 distinct CDR3 sequences, of which 6.5% were seen once. Roughly 6.5% of the sample comes from the top ten. This TCR was recovered from a human donor in good health (CMV status not recorded). Some clones in this sample may be carry-over from other donors' samples. The sample taken for sequencing was PBMCs.

The DNA reads TGCAGTGCTAGAATTGGGACTAGTGCTTACAATGAGCAGTTCTTC. It codes for CSARIGTSAYNEQFF. The rearranged segments are TRBV20-1 and TRBJ2-1, with 8 bases in between that match TRBD2. The CDR3, from cysteine to phenylalanine, totals 15 residues. The sequence is cut down to CDR3 DNA, 45 bases in frame from base 1. Trimming accounts for 2 bases at V and 4 bases at J, while the number of junction bases matched to no gene is 7. The germline V gene (reference sequence) yields DFQATT for CDR1 and SNEGSKA for CDR2.